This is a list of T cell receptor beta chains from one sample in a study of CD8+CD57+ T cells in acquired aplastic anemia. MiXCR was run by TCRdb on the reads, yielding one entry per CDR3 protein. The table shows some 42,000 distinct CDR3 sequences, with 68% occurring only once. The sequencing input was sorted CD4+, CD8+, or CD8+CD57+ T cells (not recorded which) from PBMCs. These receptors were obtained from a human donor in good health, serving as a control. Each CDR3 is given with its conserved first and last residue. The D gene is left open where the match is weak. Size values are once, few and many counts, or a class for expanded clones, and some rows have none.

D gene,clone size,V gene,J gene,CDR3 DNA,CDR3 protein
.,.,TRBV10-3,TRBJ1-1,TGTGCCATCAGTAAACCTGAAGGCATGAACACTGAAGCTTTCTTT,CAISKPEGMNTEAFF
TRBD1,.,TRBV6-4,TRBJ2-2,TGTGCCAGCAGTGCGACAGGGTTGAACACCGGGGAGCTGTTTTTT,CASSATGLNTGELFF
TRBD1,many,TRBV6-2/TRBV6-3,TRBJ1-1,TGTGCCAGCAGTTACCTGGGACAGGTCGGCACTGAAGCTTTCTTT,CASSYLGQVGTEAFF
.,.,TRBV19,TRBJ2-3,TGTGCCAGTAGTATAGGGTTGGCAGCGACAGATACGCAGTATTTT,CASSIGLAATDTQYF
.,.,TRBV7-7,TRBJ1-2,TGTGCCAGCAGCTTAGGTTGGGACTATGGCTACACCTTC,CASSLGWDYGYTF
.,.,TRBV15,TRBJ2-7,TGTGCCACCAGCAGACTGCCGTATTCCTACGAGCAGTACTTC,CATSRLPYSYEQYF
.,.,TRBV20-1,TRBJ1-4,TGCAGTGCTAGAGATAGGAGGGGAAAGGGGGAAAAACTGTTTTTT,CSARDRRGKGEKLFF
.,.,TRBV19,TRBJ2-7,TGTGCCAGTAGTATAGGCCTAAGCTCCTACGAGCAGTACTTC,CASSIGLSSYEQYF
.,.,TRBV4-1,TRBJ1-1,TGCGCCAGCAGCCAAGGGGTCAGGGTGTATACTGAAGCTTTCTTT,CASSQGVRVYTEAFF
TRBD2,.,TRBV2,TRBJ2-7,TGTGCCAGCAGTGAGGGGGGGGACTACGAGCAGTACTTC,CASSEGGDYEQYF
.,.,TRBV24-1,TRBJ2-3,TGTGCCACCAGTGAAACAATTGGGGGTACGCAGTATTTT,CATSETIGGTQYF
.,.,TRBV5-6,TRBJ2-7,TGTGCCAGCAGCGCCCGGGGGCTCTCCTACGAGCAGTACTTC,CASSARGLSYEQYF
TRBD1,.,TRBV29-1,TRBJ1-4,TGCAGCGTGGGGACAGCAGGAACTAATGAAAAACTGTTTTTT,CSVGTAGTNEKLFF
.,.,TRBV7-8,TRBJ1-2,TGTGCCAGCAGCGCGATCAGGCAGGGTGGCGGCTACACCTTC,CASSAIRQGGGYTF
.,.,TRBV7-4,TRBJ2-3,TGTGCCAGCAGCAAAAACGGGATAATCACAGATACGCAGTATTTT,CASSKNGIITDTQYF
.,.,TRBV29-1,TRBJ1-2,TGCAGCGTTTCGGTGTCGGACTACACCTTC,CSVSVSDYTF
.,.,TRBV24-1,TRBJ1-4,TGTGCCACCAGTGATGAGCTTAATGAAAAACTGTTTTTT,CATSDELNEKLFF
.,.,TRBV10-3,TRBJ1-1,TGTGCCATCAGTGAGTCGATCTGGACAAGGGACACTGAAGCTTTCTTT,CAISESIWTRDTEAFF
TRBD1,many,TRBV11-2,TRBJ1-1,TGTGCCAGCAGCTTTACAGGGGGCCCGAACACTGAAGCTTTCTTT,CASSFTGGPNTEAFF
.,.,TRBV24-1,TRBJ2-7,TGTGCCACCAGTGCCAGGGGAGGAAACGAGCAGTACTTC,CATSARGGNEQYF
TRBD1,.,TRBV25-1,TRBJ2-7,TGTGCCAGCAGCCCCTTGACAGGGAACCACGAGCAGTACTTC,CASSPLTGNHEQYF
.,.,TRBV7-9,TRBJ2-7,TGTGCCAGCAGCTTGCCAGGCTACGAGCAGTACTTC,CASSLPGYEQYF
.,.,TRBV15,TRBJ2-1,TGTGCCACCAGCTATGAGGGGCGGGGGCCAGGCAATGAGCAGTTCTTC,CATSYEGRGPGNEQFF